Listed below are T cell receptor beta chains from one sample, sequenced in a study of blood T cell repertoires in COVID-19. Using immunoSEQ multiplex PCR, the repertoire was profiled, and TCRdb retains in-frame clones only, with some absent. The table lists 200,000 to 300,000 clones, around 84% of them singletons. The specimen sequenced was peripheral blood. These TCRs come from a man aged 40-49 years who had recovered from COVID-19. Both conserved end residues are part of each CDR3. The D gene is left open where the match is weak. Not all rows give a size; the values are once, few, many and, for expanded clones, a class.

>TRBD2|once|15|TRBV11-3|TRBJ2-1
CASSAGLAGYNEQFF
>NA|NA|14|TRBV5-4|TRBJ2-5
CASSLRSLEETQYF
>NA|NA|14|TRBV7-2|TRBJ2-3
CASSVRDLGDTQYF
>TRBD1|NA|16|TRBV7-9|TRBJ1-5
CASSKGQGSSNQPQHF
>NA|few|12|TRBV3-1/TRBV3-2|TRBJ1-1
CASSQEDSEAFF
>TRBD2|once|17|TRBV7-2|TRBJ2-5
CASSLAQTSGSRETQYF
>TRBD2|NA|16|TRBV9|TRBJ2-1
CASSVGLAGGLAEQFF
>NA|NA|13|TRBV27|TRBJ1-3
CASSFTGGNTIYF
>NA|NA|13|TRBV30|TRBJ2-4
CAWSVASRNIQYF
>TRBD1|NA|15|TRBV5-1|TRBJ2-5
CASSLGSPSQGAQYF
>NA|NA|13|TRBV5-1|TRBJ1-1
CASRNTQNTEAFF
>NA|once|17|TRBV7-2|TRBJ2-3
CASSLIITATSSDTQYF
>NA|NA|16|TRBV3-1/TRBV3-2|TRBJ2-7
CASSPLGRGNSYEQYF
>TRBD2|once|15|TRBV2|TRBJ2-3
CASSGLAGEGDTQYF
>NA|NA|15|TRBV7-9|TRBJ1-6
CASSLYGGSGSPLHF
>NA|NA|12|TRBV14|TRBJ2-3
CARGAGGDTQYF
>NA|few|14|TRBV30|TRBJ1-1
CAWSRGGGYTEAFF
>NA|NA|14|TRBV18|TRBJ1-1
CASSLDVPNTEAFF
>TRBD1|NA|16|TRBV19|TRBJ1-6
CASSEGTGVNNSPLHF
>TRBD1|NA|13|TRBV7-2|TRBJ1-2
CASRIRGNYGYTF
>TRBD2|NA|17|TRBV9|TRBJ2-2
CASSVVDGTSGAGELFF
>NA|NA|16|TRBV4-3|TRBJ1-1
CASSQDFTGTNTEAFF
>TRBD1|NA|16|TRBV11-3|TRBJ1-3
CASSQLLRGLENTIYF
>TRBD1|few|13|TRBV5-4|TRBJ2-7
CASSLTGGNEQYF
>NA|once|16|TRBV5-1|TRBJ2-3
CASSLEGAGGTDTQYF
>NA|NA|14|TRBV18|TRBJ1-4
CASSPSGSNEKLFF
>NA|NA|16|TRBV19|TRBJ2-1
CASSMYRDATYNEQFF
>NA|NA|14|TRBV7-9|TRBJ1-4
CASSLERFNEKLFF
>NA|NA|13|TRBV19|TRBJ1-1
CASSIGVNTEAFF
>NA|NA|14|TRBV7-2|TRBJ2-7
CASSLVGGIYEQYF